The rows below give T cell receptor beta chains drawn from one sample of a study of control samples from healthy donors and cancer patients. Profiling relied on immunoSEQ multiplex PCR, and the TCRdb table lists in-frame clones only, not all of them. Of some 65,000 clones in the sample, approximately 80% were seen once. Sequencing input: PBMCs. The source is a woman aged 50 to 65 with lung cancer. CDR3s include the opening cysteine and the closing phenylalanine or tryptophan. D genes are given only for firm matches. Only part of the rows carry a size: once, few, many, or a class if the clone is expanded.

abundance | j_gene | v_gene | d_gene | CDR3nt | CDR3aa
NA | TRBJ1-6 | TRBV15 | NA | TGTGCCACCAGCAGAGCAACAGAATATTCACCCCTCCACTTT | CATSRATEYSPLHF
NA | TRBJ1-1 | TRBV18 | NA | TGTGCCAGCTCACCACGCAGGCTTAACACTGAAGCTTTCTTT | CASSPRRLNTEAFF
NA | TRBJ1-2 | TRBV7-2 | NA | TGTGCCAGCAGCTTAGCCGGTGTGGGCTATGGCTACACCTTC | CASSLAGVGYGYTF
NA | TRBJ1-6 | TRBV27 | NA | TGTGCCAGCAGTTTACGTCAGGAAAATTCACCCCTCCACTTT | CASSLRQENSPLHF
NA | TRBJ1-1 | TRBV24-1 | TRBD1 | TGTGCCACCAGTGATTCCCAGGGGGACACTGAAGCTTTCTTT | CATSDSQGDTEAFF
NA | TRBJ1-2 | TRBV19 | TRBD1 | TGTGCCAGTCTAGACAGGGTGAGAGGAAACTATGGCTACACCTTC | CASLDRVRGNYGYTF
NA | TRBJ1-1 | TRBV6-5 | NA | TGTGCCAGCGCCCGGAACACTGAAGCTTTCTTT | CASARNTEAFF
NA | TRBJ2-6 | TRBV7-3 | NA | TGTGCCAGCAGCTTAACAGCAGGGGCTGGGGCCAACGTCCTGACTTTC | CASSLTAGAGANVLTF
NA | TRBJ2-1 | TRBV5-1 | TRBD1 | TGCGCCAGCAGCTCGACAGGGGTTATCTACAATGAGCAGTTCTTC | CASSSTGVIYNEQFF
NA | TRBJ1-2 | TRBV11-2 | NA | TGTGCCAGCAGCTTAGGGTCGGTCTATGGCTACACCTTC | CASSLGSVYGYTF
NA | TRBJ1-3 | TRBV28 | NA | TGTGCCAGCAGTTTATCAAACCGCGGAAACACCATATATTTT | CASSLSNRGNTIYF
NA | TRBJ1-2 | TRBV19 | NA | TGTGCCAGTAGTCTAACAGGGAACTATGGCTACACCTTC | CASSLTGNYGYTF
few | TRBJ1-3 | TRBV7-9 | NA | TGTGCCAGCAGCTTATCTGGAAACACCATATATTTT | CASSLSGNTIYF
NA | TRBJ2-5 | TRBV7-9 | NA | TGTGCCAGCAGCTTAGCGAGGCAGGGGCAAGAGACCCAGTACTTC | CASSLARQGQETQYF
NA | TRBJ2-1 | TRBV15 | NA | TGTGCCACCAGCAAATCCTCAGGGGGGCTTTTCTCCTACAATGAGCAGTTCTTC | CATSKSSGGLFSYNEQFF
NA | TRBJ2-1 | TRBV7-2 | NA | TGTGCCAGCAGCTACCTACCGAGGGATGCCGTCTACAATGAGCAGTTCTTC | CASSYLPRDAVYNEQFF
NA | TRBJ2-1 | TRBV7-7 | NA | TGTGCCAGCAGCCCCGCTCGCTCCTACAATGAGCAGTTCTTC | CASSPARSYNEQFF
once | TRBJ1-1 | TRBV7-9 | NA | TGTGCCAGCAGCTTTACTGAAGCTTTCTTT | CASSFTEAFF
NA | TRBJ1-2 | TRBV9 | TRBD1 | TGTGCCAGCAGCGTAGCAGGGGGGACAGGATACTATGGCTACACCTTC | CASSVAGGTGYYGYTF
NA | TRBJ2-2 | TRBV6-4 | NA | TGTGCCAGCAGTGGGGGCCAGTCCACCGGGGAGCTGTTTTTT | CASSGGQSTGELFF
once | TRBJ1-5 | TRBV19 | NA | TGTGCCAGTAGTATTCTGGCAGGGGAGGATAGCAATCAGCCCCAGCATTTT | CASSILAGEDSNQPQHF
NA | TRBJ1-2 | TRBV14 | TRBD1 | TGTGCCAGCAGCCCCTCGACAGGGATAAACTATGGCTACACCTTC | CASSPSTGINYGYTF
NA | TRBJ2-5 | TRBV6-5 | TRBD2 | TGTGCCAGCAGTTATAGCGGGGGGGCTGGAGAGACCCAGTACTTC | CASSYSGGAGETQYF
many | TRBJ1-1 | TRBV7-9 | TRBD1 | TGTGCCAGCAGCAGGGACAGGGGAGGTATTGAAGCTTTCTTT | CASSRDRGGIEAFF
NA | TRBJ1-1 | TRBV12-5 | NA | TGTGCTAGTGGTTTGATGACTGAAGCTTTCTTT | CASGLMTEAFF
NA | TRBJ1-6 | TRBV11-3 | NA | TGTGCCAGCAGCTTGATTAACTATAATTCACCCCTCCACTTT | CASSLINYNSPLHF
NA | TRBJ2-2 | TRBV18 | NA | TGTGCCAGCTCACCGACACATAACACCGGGGAGCTGTTTTTT | CASSPTHNTGELFF
NA | TRBJ1-2 | TRBV6-2/TRBV6-3 | NA | TGTGCCAGCAGTAGTGGGGGCCCGGACAGTGAAGATGGCCACACCTTC | CASSSGGPDSEDGHTF
once | TRBJ2-6 | TRBV7-6 | NA | TGTGCCAGCAGCCCCTCTGGGGCCAACGTCCTGACTTTC | CASSPSGANVLTF
NA | TRBJ2-5 | TRBV18 | NA | TGTGCCAGCTCACCACAGAGTCAAGAGACCCAGTACTTC | CASSPQSQETQYF
NA | TRBJ2-5 | TRBV6-5 | NA | TGTGCCAGCAGGGAAGAGACCCAGTACTTC | CASREETQYF
NA | TRBJ1-1 | TRBV20-1 | NA | TGCAGTGCCCCAGGGCCCCAGGAGGCTTTCTTT | CSAPGPQEAFF
few | TRBJ2-1 | TRBV28 | TRBD2 | TGTGCCAGCAGCATCAGCGGGGGGGCCTACAATGAGCAGTTCTTC | CASSISGGAYNEQFF
NA | TRBJ1-1 | TRBV7-9 | NA | TGTGCCAGCAGCCGTGATGGTTGGGGGGCCTACTATGAAGCTTTCTTT | CASSRDGWGAYYEAFF
few | TRBJ2-7 | TRBV6-5 | NA | TGTGCCAGCAGCAGTTTACAGGTGGCTCGGGAGCAGTACTTC | CASSSLQVAREQYF
NA | TRBJ1-1 | TRBV11-2 | NA | TGTGCCAGCCTAGGGTGGGGAGTAACCACTGAAGCTTTCTTT | CASLGWGVTTEAFF
NA | TRBJ1-1 | TRBV20-1 | NA | TGCAGTGCTAGTGACCAGGGGATTGAAGCTTTCTTT | CSASDQGIEAFF
NA | TRBJ2-4 | TRBV28 | TRBD2 | TGTGCCAGCAGTTTGAGCGGGGTCTCAGCCAAAAACATTCAGTACTTC | CASSLSGVSAKNIQYF
NA | TRBJ1-6 | TRBV4-3 | TRBD1 | TGCGCCAGCAGCCAAGATATCTCCCCAGGGGGTGAAAATTCACCCCTCCACTTT | CASSQDISPGGENSPLHF
NA | TRBJ1-1 | TRBV19 | NA | TGTGCCAGTAGTCCCAAGGCGGTCGCTGAAGCTTTCTTT | CASSPKAVAEAFF
NA | TRBJ2-7 | TRBV3-1/TRBV3-2 | NA | TGTGCCAGCAGCCAATACAGGAGCTCCTACGAGCAGTACTTC | CASSQYRSSYEQYF
few | TRBJ2-3 | TRBV29-1 | TRBD2 | TGCAGCGTCCCACTAGCGGGGGGACCAGATACGCAGTATTTT | CSVPLAGGPDTQYF
NA | TRBJ2-1 | TRBV6-2/TRBV6-3 | TRBD1 | TGTGCCAGCAGTTCCCCGGGACAGGCTACAAATGAGCAGTTCTTC | CASSSPGQATNEQFF
NA | TRBJ2-5 | TRBV29-1 | TRBD2 | TGCAGCGTTCTGGGACTAGCGGGGGGACAAGAGACCCAGTACTTC | CSVLGLAGGQETQYF
NA | TRBJ1-1 | TRBV29-1 | TRBD1 | TGCAGCGTTGCAGGGGGGGTATACACTGAAGCTTTCTTT | CSVAGGVYTEAFF
NA | TRBJ1-2 | TRBV28 | TRBD1 | TGTGCCAGCAGTTTGACAGGGGGCAGAGGCTACACCTTC | CASSLTGGRGYTF
once | TRBJ1-2 | TRBV7-9 | NA | TGTGCCAGCAGCCAAGAACAGGGAGCTAACTATGGCTACACCTTC | CASSQEQGANYGYTF
once | TRBJ2-1 | TRBV30 | NA | TGTGCCTGGGGAAATAGACGGGTCTCCTACAATGAGCAGTTCTTC | CAWGNRRVSYNEQFF
NA | TRBJ1-2 | TRBV6-2/TRBV6-3 | NA | TGTGCCAGCAGTCTAATGGACAGACCGTATGGCTACACCTTC | CASSLMDRPYGYTF
NA | TRBJ2-3 | TRBV5-4 | NA | TGTGCCGGCAGATCCGGGGTAGGGGATACGCAGTATTTT | CAGRSGVGDTQYF
NA | TRBJ1-1 | TRBV30 | NA | TGTGCCTGGAGTGATCCATGGCTTGAAGCTTTCTTT | CAWSDPWLEAFF
NA | TRBJ1-1 | TRBV2 | NA | TGTGCCAGCAGTGGGGAGAACACTGAAGCTTTCTTT | CASSGENTEAFF
NA | TRBJ1-1 | TRBV20-1 | NA | TGCAGTGCTAGGGCAGGGGCTGAAGCTTTCTTT | CSARAGAEAFF